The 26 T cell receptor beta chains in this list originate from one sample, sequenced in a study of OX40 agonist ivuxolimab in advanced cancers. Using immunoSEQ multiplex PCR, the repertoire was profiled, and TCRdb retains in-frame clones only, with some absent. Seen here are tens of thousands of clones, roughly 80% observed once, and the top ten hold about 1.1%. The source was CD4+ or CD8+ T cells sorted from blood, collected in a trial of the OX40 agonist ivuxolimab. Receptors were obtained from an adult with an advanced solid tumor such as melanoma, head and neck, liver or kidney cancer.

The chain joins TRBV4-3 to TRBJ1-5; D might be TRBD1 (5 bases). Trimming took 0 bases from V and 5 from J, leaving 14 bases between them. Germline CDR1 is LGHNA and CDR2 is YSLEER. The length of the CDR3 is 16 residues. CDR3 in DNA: TGCGCCAGCAGCCAAGATTACCTCTCGGGGGATCAGCCCCAGCATTTT. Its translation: CASSQDYLSGDQPQHF.

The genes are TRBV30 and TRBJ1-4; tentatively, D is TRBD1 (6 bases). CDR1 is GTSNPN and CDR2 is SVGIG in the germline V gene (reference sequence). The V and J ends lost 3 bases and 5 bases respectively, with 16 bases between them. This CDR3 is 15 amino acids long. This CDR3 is CAWRNLRGVNEKLFF. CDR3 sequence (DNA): TGTGCCTGGAGAAATTTAAGGGGGGTGAATGAAAAACTGTTTTTT.

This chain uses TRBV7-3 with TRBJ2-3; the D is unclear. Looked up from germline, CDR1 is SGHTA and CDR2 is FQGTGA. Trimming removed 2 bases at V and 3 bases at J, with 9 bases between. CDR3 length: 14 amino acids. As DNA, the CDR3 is TGTGCCAGCAGCTTAGGAATTGGGACAGATACGCAGTATTTT. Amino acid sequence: CASSLGIGTDTQYF.

The CDR3 loop is CATSRSTQETQYF. The CDR3 region has the DNA TGTGCCACCAGCAGAAGCACCCAAGAGACCCAGTACTTC. J is TRBJ2-5 and V is TRBV15; D remains ambiguous. The V gene lost 2 bases and the J gene lost 1 base, with 5 bases spanning the gap. In germline, CDR1 is LNHNV, CDR2 YYDKDF (reference sequence). The CDR3 has 13 amino acids.

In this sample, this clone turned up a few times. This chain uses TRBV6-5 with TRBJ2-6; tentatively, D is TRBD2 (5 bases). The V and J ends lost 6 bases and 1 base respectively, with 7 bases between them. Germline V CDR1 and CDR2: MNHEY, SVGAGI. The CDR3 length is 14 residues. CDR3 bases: TGTGCCAGCAGCCTAGCTTCTGGGGCCAACGTCCTGACTTTC. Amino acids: CASSLASGANVLTF.

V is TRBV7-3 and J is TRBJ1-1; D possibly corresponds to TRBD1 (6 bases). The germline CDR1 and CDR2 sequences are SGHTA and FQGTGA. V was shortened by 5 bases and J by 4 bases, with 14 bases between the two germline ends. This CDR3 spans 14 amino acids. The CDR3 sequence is CASSPNREGTEAFF. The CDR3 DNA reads TGTGCCAGCAGCCCCAACAGGGAGGGCACTGAAGCTTTCTTT.

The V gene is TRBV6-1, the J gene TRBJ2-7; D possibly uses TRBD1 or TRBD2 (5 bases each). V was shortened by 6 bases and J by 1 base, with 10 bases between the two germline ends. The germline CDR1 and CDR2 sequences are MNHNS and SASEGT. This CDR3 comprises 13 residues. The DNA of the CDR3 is TGTGCCAGCAGGCGAGGGGAATCCTACGAGCAGTACGTC. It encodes CASRRGESYEQYV.

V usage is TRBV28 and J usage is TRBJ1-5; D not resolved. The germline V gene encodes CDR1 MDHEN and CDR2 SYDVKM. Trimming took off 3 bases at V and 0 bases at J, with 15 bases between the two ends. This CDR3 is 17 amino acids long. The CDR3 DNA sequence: TGTGCCAGCAGTTTTGGCCTGATTATGAATAGCAATCAGCCCCAGCATTTT. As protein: CASSFGLIMNSNQPQHF. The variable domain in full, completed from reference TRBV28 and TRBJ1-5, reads DVKVTQSSRYLVKRTGEKVFLECVQDMDHENMFWYRQDPGLGLRLIYFSYDVKMKEKGDIPEGYSVSREKKERFSLILESASTNQTSMYLCASSFGLIMNSNQPQHFGDGTRLSIL.

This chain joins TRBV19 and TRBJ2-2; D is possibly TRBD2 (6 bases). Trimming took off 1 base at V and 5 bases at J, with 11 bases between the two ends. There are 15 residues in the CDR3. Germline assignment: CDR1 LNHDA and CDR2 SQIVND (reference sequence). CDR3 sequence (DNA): TGTGCCAGTAGTATAGTTCGGGGGAGGACCGGGGAGCTGTTTTTT. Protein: CASSIVRGRTGELFF.

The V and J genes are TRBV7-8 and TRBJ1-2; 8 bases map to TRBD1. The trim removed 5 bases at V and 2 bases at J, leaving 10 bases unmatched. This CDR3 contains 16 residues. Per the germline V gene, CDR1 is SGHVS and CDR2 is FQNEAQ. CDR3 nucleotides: TGTGCCAGCAGCCCGGCGGGGACAGGTTTGAACTATGGCTACACCTTC. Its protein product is CASSPAGTGLNYGYTF.

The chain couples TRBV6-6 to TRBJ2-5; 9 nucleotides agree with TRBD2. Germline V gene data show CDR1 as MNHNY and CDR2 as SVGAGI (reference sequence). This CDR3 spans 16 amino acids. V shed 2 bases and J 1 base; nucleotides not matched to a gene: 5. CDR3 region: CASSYGGGGFQETQYF. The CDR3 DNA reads TGTGCCAGCAGTTACGGCGGGGGGGGTTTCCAAGAGACCCAGTACTTC.

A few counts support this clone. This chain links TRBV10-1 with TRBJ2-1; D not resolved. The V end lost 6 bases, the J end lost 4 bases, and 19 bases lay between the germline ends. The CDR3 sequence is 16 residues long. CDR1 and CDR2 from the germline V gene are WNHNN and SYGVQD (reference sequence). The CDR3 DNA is TGCGCCAGCAGACCCATCAGAGAGGTCCCTTACAATGAGCAGTTCTTC. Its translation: CASRPIREVPYNEQFF.

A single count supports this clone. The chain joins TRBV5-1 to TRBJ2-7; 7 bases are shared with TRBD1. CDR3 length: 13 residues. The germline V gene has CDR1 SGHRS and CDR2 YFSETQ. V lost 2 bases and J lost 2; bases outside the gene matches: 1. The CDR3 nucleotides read TGCGCCAGCAGCTTAGGGGGCCCCTACGAGCAGTACGTC. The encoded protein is CASSLGGPYEQYV.

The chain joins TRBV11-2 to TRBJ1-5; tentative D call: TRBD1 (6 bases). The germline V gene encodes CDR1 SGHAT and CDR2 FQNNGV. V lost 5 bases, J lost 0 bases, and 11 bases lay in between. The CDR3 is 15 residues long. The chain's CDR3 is CASSKARGSNQPQHF. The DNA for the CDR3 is TGTGCCAGCAGCAAGGCCAGGGGTAGCAATCAGCCCCAGCATTTT.

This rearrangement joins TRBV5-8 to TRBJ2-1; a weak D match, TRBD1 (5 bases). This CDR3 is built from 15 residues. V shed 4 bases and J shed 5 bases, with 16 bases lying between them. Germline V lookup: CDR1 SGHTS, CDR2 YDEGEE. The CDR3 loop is CASSLLGDSHNEQFF. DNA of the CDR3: TGTGCCAGCAGCCTCCTAGGCGACAGTCACAATGAGCAGTTCTTC.

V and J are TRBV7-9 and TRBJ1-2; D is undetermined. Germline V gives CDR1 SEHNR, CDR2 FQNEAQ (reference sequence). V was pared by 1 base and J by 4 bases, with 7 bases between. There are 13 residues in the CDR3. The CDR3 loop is CASSLEQFYGYTF. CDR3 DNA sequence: TGTGCCAGCAGCTTAGAACAGTTCTATGGCTACACCTTC.

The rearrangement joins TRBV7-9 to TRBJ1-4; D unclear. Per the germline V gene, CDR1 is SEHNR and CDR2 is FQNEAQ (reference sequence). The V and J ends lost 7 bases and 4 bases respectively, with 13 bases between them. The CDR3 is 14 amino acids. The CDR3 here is CASTRPSLNEKLFF. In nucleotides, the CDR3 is TGTGCCAGCACCCGCCCGTCCCTTAATGAAAAACTGTTTTTT.

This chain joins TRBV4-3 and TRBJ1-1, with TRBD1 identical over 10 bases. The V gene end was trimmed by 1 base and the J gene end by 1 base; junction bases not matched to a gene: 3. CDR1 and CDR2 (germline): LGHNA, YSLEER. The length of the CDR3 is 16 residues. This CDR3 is CASSQGGTGANTEAFF. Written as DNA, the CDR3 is TGCGCCAGCAGCCAAGGGGGGACAGGGGCGAACACTGAAGCTTTCTTT.

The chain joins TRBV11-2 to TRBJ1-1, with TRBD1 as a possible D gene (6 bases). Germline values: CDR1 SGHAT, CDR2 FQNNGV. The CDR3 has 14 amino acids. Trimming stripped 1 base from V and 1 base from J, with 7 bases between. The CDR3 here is CASSLVQGNTEAFF. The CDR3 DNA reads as TGTGCCAGCAGCTTAGTACAGGGGAACACTGAAGCTTTCTTT.

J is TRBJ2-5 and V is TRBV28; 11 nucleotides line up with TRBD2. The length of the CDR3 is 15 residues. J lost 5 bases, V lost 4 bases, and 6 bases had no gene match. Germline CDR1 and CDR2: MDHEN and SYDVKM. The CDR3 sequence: CASSSTSGGRETQYF. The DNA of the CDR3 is TGTGCCAGCAGTTCAACTAGCGGGGGTCGGGAGACCCAGTACTTC. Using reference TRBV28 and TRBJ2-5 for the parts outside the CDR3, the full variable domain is DVKVTQSSRYLVKRTGEKVFLECVQDMDHENMFWYRQDPGLGLRLIYFSYDVKMKEKGDIPEGYSVSREKKERFSLILESASTNQTSMYLCASSSTSGGRETQYFGPGTRLLVL.

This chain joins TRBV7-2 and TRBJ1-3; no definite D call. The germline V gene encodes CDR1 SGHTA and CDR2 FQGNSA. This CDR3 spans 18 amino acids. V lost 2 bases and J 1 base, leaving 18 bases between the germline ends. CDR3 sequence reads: CASSLFVSSGVSGNTIYF. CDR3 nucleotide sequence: TGTGCCAGCAGCTTATTTGTTTCCTCCGGGGTTTCTGGAAACACCATATATTTT.

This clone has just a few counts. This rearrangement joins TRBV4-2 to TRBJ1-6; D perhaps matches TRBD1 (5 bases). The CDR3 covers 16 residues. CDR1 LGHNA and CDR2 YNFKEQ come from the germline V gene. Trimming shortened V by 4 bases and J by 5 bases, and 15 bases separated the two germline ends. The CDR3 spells CASSPTGAGDNSPLHF. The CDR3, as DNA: TGTGCCAGCAGCCCCACTGGGGCAGGAGATAATTCACCCCTCCACTTT.

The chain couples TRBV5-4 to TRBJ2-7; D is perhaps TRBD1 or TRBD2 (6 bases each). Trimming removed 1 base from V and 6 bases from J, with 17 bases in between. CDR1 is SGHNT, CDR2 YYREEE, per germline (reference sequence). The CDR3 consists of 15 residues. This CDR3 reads CASSLTGGRSIEQYF. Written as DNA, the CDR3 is TGTGCCAGCAGCTTGACTGGGGGGCGTTCGATCGAGCAGTACTTC. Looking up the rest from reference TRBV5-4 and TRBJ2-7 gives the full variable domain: ETGVTQSPTHLIKTRGQQVTLRCSSQSGHNTVSWYQQALGQGPQFIFQYYREEENGRGNFPPRFSGLQFPNYSSELNVNALELDDSALYLCASSLTGGRSIEQYFGPGTRLTVT.

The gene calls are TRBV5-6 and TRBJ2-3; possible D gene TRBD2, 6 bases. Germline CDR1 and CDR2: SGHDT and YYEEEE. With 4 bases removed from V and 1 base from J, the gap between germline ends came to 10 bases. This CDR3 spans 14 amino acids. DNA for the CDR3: TGTGCCAGCAGCCCGGAGGGAGGCACAGATACGCAGTATTTT. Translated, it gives CASSPEGGTDTQYF.

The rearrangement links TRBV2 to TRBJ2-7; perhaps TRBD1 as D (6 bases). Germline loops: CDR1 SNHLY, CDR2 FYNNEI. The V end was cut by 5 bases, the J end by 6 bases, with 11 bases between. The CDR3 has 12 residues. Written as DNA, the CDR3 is TGTGCCAGCAGTAACCAGGGGTTCGAGCAGTACGTC. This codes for CASSNQGFEQYV.

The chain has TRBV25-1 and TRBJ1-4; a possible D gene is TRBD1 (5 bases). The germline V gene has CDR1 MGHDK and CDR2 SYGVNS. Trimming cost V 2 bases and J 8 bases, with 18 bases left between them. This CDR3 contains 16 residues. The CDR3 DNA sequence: TGTGCCAGCAGTGAAGGGGCAAGGGTGGTGAGAGAAAAACTGTTTTTT. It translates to CASSEGARVVREKLFF.